Below are 18 T cell receptor beta chains sequenced from a single sample in a study of CD8 T cells in ankylosing spondylitis. TCRdb called the 5' RACE reads again in MiXCR, with one record for every CDR3 protein. There are roughly 150,000 distinct CDR3 sequences in the sample; around a third occur only once, and around 6% lies in the top ten. The sample taken for sequencing was synovial fluid, either unsorted or a sorted T cell fraction (not recorded which). These receptors were collected from a male donor with ankylosing spondylitis.

CDR3 sequence reads: CASSQAMGPRGYTF. CDR3 coding DNA: TGTGCCAGCAGCCAGGCCATGGGTCCGCGTGGCTACACCTTC. The V gene is TRBV9, the J gene TRBJ1-2; no clear D. The CDR3 spans 14 residues. The germline V and J ends were trimmed by 4 bases and 7 bases, with 17 bases remaining between them. Looked up from germline, CDR1 is SGDLS and CDR2 is YYNGEE.

In its sample, this clonotype was seen many times. The genes are TRBV18 and TRBJ1-2; 7 positions agree with TRBD1. V lost 6 bases, J lost 2 bases, and 3 bases stayed unmatched. The length of the CDR3 is 13 residues. CDR1 and CDR2 (germline): KGHSH, LQKENI. The chain's CDR3 is CASSGGQNYGYTF. Written as DNA, the CDR3 is TGTGCCAGCTCTGGGGGACAGAACTATGGCTACACCTTC.

The chain has TRBV6-5 and TRBJ2-7; 8 bases fit TRBD1. The length of the CDR3 is 14 residues. Germline CDR1 MNHEY, CDR2 SVGAGI. V was clipped by 0 bases and J by 6 bases; unmatched bases: 4. The CDR3 nucleotides read TGTGCCAGCAGTTACTCGGCAGGGGGCTCCGAGCAGTACTTC. It encodes CASSYSAGGSEQYF.

The rearrangement uses TRBV6-1 and TRBJ1-1, with no clear D. The germline CDR1 and CDR2 sequences are MNHNS and SASEGT. The CDR3 consists of 11 residues. With 11 bases removed from V and 0 bases from J, the gap between germline ends came to 7 bases. The CDR3 protein is CALRMNTEAFF. The CDR3 DNA reads as TGTGCCCTGAGGATGAACACTGAAGCTTTCTTT.

The table lists this clonotype with a few counts. The chain combines TRBV30 with TRBJ1-2; maybe TRBD1 (6 bases). V lost 3 bases to trimming and J lost 8 bases, with 16 bases between them. Germline V gene lookup returns CDR1 GTSNPN and CDR2 SVGIG (reference sequence). The CDR3 length is 13 residues. DNA of the CDR3: TGTGCCTGGAGGGACAGTCGAATATGGGGCTACACCTTC. Translating gives CAWRDSRIWGYTF.

This clonotype was counted only a few times. The rearrangement joins TRBV12-3 or TRBV12-4 to TRBJ1-6, with D perhaps matching TRBD1 (6 bases). The CDR3 is 14 amino acids. Trimming took 3 bases from V and 6 from J, leaving 9 bases between them. The CDR3 bases are TGTGCCAGCAGTTTGGGGGCCGGTAATTCACCCCTCCACTTT. This translates into CASSLGAGNSPLHF.

This rearrangement joins TRBV5-4 to TRBJ2-1, with TRBD2 matching over 8 bases. The CDR3 is 16 amino acids. After removal of 1 base from V and 8 bases from J, the junction contained 11 bases not matched to a gene. From germline, CDR1 is SGHNT and CDR2 YYREEE (reference sequence). The CDR3 region is CASSLKLAGNFDEQFF. The DNA of the CDR3 is TGTGCCAGCAGCTTGAAGTTAGCGGGGAACTTCGATGAGCAGTTCTTC.

A few counts support this clonotype. The chain has TRBV4-2 and TRBJ1-2; no definite D call. The CDR3 consists of 15 residues. Germline assignment: CDR1 LGHNA and CDR2 YNFKEQ. The V end lost 1 base, the J end lost 1 base, and 10 bases lay between the germline ends. Here the CDR3 DNA reads TGTGCCAGCAGCCAAGCGGCTTTACGTAACTATGGCTACACCTTC. It codes for CASSQAALRNYGYTF.

This clonotype was seen only a few times. This chain connects TRBV20-1 to TRBJ2-1; D is perhaps TRBD1 or TRBD2 (5 bases each). Germline V gene sequence: CDR1 DFQATT, CDR2 SNEGSKA (reference sequence). V gave up 3 bases and J gave up 9 bases, with 21 bases separating them. The CDR3 extends over 15 amino acids. The CDR3 loop reads CSARLDGTAPGEQFF. In DNA form, the CDR3 reads TGCAGTGCTAGGCTGGACGGGACCGCTCCGGGTGAGCAGTTCTTC.

CDR3 DNA: TGTGCCAGCAGCGTAGGGGGGATGTACACAGATACGCAGTATTTT. It translates to CASSVGGMYTDTQYF. This chain connects TRBV9 to TRBJ2-3; either TRBD1 or TRBD2 may fit D (5 bases each). The CDR3 is 15 amino acids. Germline loops: CDR1 SGDLS, CDR2 YYNGEE. The V end was cut by 0 bases, the J end by 2 bases, with 10 bases between. The whole variable domain, filled in from reference TRBV9 and TRBJ2-3, reads DSGVTQTPKHLITATGQRVTLRCSPRSGDLSVYWYQQSLDQGLQFLIQYYNGEERAKGNILERFSAQQFPDLHSELNLSSLELGDSALYFCASSVGGMYTDTQYFGPGTRLTVL.

This clonotype appeared a few times. The chain uses TRBV20-1 and TRBJ2-1; 7 bases line up with TRBD1. The CDR3 has 15 amino acids. V shed 3 bases and J 6 bases; nucleotides not matched to a gene: 11. The germline gives CDR1 DFQATT, CDR2 SNEGSKA (reference sequence). This CDR3 is CSARKGAKHSNEQFF. CDR3 DNA: TGCAGTGCTAGGAAGGGGGCCAAGCATAGCAATGAGCAGTTCTTC.

The rearrangement uses TRBV20-1 and TRBJ1-3, with unresolved D. V lost 4 bases to trimming and J lost 1 base, with 8 bases between them. The CDR3 has 13 residues. CDR1 and CDR2 from the germline V gene are DFQATT and SNEGSKA (reference sequence). The CDR3 nucleotides read TGCAGTGCTATTGGGCAGTCTGGAAACACCATATATTTT. This gives the protein CSAIGQSGNTIYF.

This clonotype was seen more than once but under ten times. V gene TRBV12-3 or TRBV12-4 combines with J gene TRBJ1-1, with 9 positions matching TRBD1. The V and J ends lost 6 bases and 4 bases, in that order; junction bases with no gene match: 0. The CDR3 runs to 12 residues. CDR3 coding DNA: TGTGCCAGCAGGGACAGGGGCACTGAAGCTTTCTTT. Its protein product is CASRDRGTEAFF.

In this sample, this clonotype turned up a few times. The chain links TRBV6-1 to TRBJ2-2; D gene ambiguous. The germline V and J ends were trimmed by 8 bases and 1 base, with 8 bases remaining between them. CDR3 length: 13 amino acids. From germline, CDR1 is MNHNS and CDR2 SASEGT. The CDR3: CASRRENTGELFF. The CDR3 DNA reads TGTGCCAGCCGACGAGAGAACACCGGGGAGCTGTTTTTT.

This clonotype was seen ten or more times. The V gene is TRBV5-5, the J gene TRBJ2-7; possibly TRBD2 for D (6 bases). Germline V gives CDR1 SGHKS, CDR2 YYEKEE (reference sequence). The CDR3 is made up of 15 amino acids. The V end was cut by 4 bases, the J end by 6 bases, with 20 bases between. The CDR3 DNA sequence: TGTGCCAGCAGCACCCAGAGGGGACTTTCCACCGAGCAGTACTTC. Its protein product is CASSTQRGLSTEQYF.

The chain recombines TRBV11-2 with TRBJ2-5; 15 bases map to TRBD2. The V segment lost 4 bases and the J segment 5 bases; nucleotides outside the gene matches: 5. CDR3 length equals 16 residues. Germline V gene data show CDR1 as SGHAT and CDR2 as FQNNGV. The CDR3 loop reads CASSSGLAGGVETQYF. The CDR3 nucleotides read TGTGCCAGCAGCTCCGGACTAGCGGGAGGGGTGGAGACCCAGTACTTC.

Only a few counts were recorded for this clonotype. This chain links TRBV28 with TRBJ1-4; TRBD1 agrees at 7 bases. The trim removed 7 bases at V and 6 bases at J, leaving 11 bases unmatched. Per the germline V gene, CDR1 is MDHEN and CDR2 is SYDVKM. The CDR3 loop spans 15 amino acids. In DNA, the CDR3 is TGTGCCAGCAAAGCGGCCGGGACAGTGGATGAAAAACTGTTTTTT. This gives the protein CASKAAGTVDEKLFF.

V gene TRBV10-3 combines with J gene TRBJ2-3; D not certain. Germline-derived CDR1 and CDR2 are ENHRY and SYGVKD. The V end was cut by 3 bases, the J end by 5 bases, with 6 bases between. This CDR3 has 12 amino acids. The CDR3 DNA sequence: TGTGCCATCAGTGAACAAAGAGATACGCAGTATTTT. Its protein is CAISEQRDTQYF.